The entry below gives a single TCR beta chain sequence along with its context. Generated by immunoSEQ multiplex PCR, the TCRdb table keeps only in-frame clones and is missing some. The sample shows around 88,000 clones, 90% to 95% of them seen only once. CDR1 and CDR2 (germline): SNHLY, FYNNEI. The CDR3 length is 19 residues. J lost 2 bases, V lost 4 bases, and 17 bases had no gene match. These data originate in a study of T cell changes during pregnancy in multiple sclerosis. The chain recombines TRBV2 with TRBJ2-1, with 7 bases that match TRBD2. The source of this sequence is a female donor with multiple sclerosis, enrolled in a pregnancy study. Sequenced here: peripheral blood, sampled in the first trimester of pregnancy. CDR3 in amino acids: CASSGGGSSGAGPYNEQFF. The CDR3 bases are TGTGCCAGCAGTGGGGGGGGGTCCAGCGGGGCTGGTCCCTACAATGAGCAGTTCTTC.